The 30 T cell receptor beta chains below come from one sample, sequenced in a study of regulatory T cells in long-lasting Graves disease. Time point denoted: newly diagnosed GD, antithyroid drugs for less than 3 months. PBMC RNA served as the TCR library source. With iRepertoire HTBI primers and Arm-PCR of CDR3 regions, TCR beta libraries were built. MiXCR, run by TCRdb on the multiplex PCR reads, gives a single entry per CDR3 protein. Of more than 300,000 distinct CDR3 sequences in the sample, roughly a sixth were seen once. The sample here was peripheral blood mononuclear cells (PBMCs), taken at new diagnosis, from a patient treated with antithyroid drugs. The source is a female donor with Graves disease.

This clonotype was counted many times. The CDR3 DNA reads TGCAGTGCTGCCGGGACTACTTGGTACGAGCAGTACTTC. Its translation: CSAAGTTWYEQYF. This chain joins TRBV20-1 and TRBJ2-7; 7 bases are a match to TRBD2. V was clipped by 5 bases and J by 4 bases; unmatched bases: 8. Germline V lookup: CDR1 DFQATT, CDR2 SNEGSKA (reference sequence). This CDR3 spans 13 amino acids.

This clonotype occurred a few times. V usage is TRBV24-1 and J usage is TRBJ2-1; D call uncertain. Looked up from germline, CDR1 is KGHDR and CDR2 is SFDVKD. V shed 4 bases and J shed 2 bases, with 14 bases lying between them. This CDR3 is built from 16 residues. The DNA of the CDR3 is TGTGCCACCAGTGACCCCGGACGCGGAACCTACAATGAGCAGTTCTTC. It specifies CATSDPGRGTYNEQFF.

This clonotype was seen many times. A read error may account for a junction end that differs from germline. J is TRBJ2-7 and V is TRBV4-1; 9 bases map to TRBD1. The CDR3 loop spans 16 amino acids. Per germline, CDR1 MGHRA and CDR2 YSYEKL. The CDR3 DNA follows: TGCGCCAGCAGCCCAACCAGCGGGACAGGGTCCTTCGAGCAGTACTTC. As protein: CASSPTSGTGSFEQYF.

In this sample, this clonotype turned up a few times. This sequence may be a read error, since a much larger clone differs from it by one base. The genes are TRBV11-2 and TRBJ2-4, with 8 bases lining up with TRBD2. The CDR3 covers 14 residues. Germline V gene lookup returns CDR1 SGHAT and CDR2 FQNNGV. CDR3 protein: CTSSLAQGLVVQYF. The CDR3 region has the DNA TGTACCAGCAGCTTAGCCCAGGGACTAGTCGTTCAGTACTTC.

As concerns this clonotype: Since a much larger clone is just one base distant, this may be a read error. The chain couples TRBV11-1 to TRBJ1-2, with D possibly TRBD1 on 5 matching bases. The CDR3 has 16 residues. CDR1 is SGHAT and CDR2 is FQDESV in the germline V gene (reference sequence). V lost 5 bases, J lost 0 bases, and 16 bases lay in between. The CDR3 loop is CASSAGDGRANYGYTF. CDR3 in DNA: TGTGCCAGCAGCGCCGGGGACGGGAGAGCTAACTATGGCTACACCTTC.

This clonotype occurred many times. The gene calls are TRBV12-3 or TRBV12-4 and TRBJ2-1, with D perhaps matching TRBD2 (6 bases). The germline V and J ends were trimmed by 2 bases and 8 bases, with 7 bases remaining between them. The CDR3 length is 12 residues. The CDR3 DNA is TGTGCCAGCAGTTTATGGGGGGATGAGCAGTTCTTC. Protein sequence: CASSLWGDEQFF.

This clonotype showed up just a few times. The chain links TRBV7-2 to TRBJ1-1, with D possibly being TRBD1 (5 bases). Germline-derived CDR1 and CDR2 are SGHTA and FQGNSA. The CDR3 has 14 residues. V lost 0 bases and J 3 bases, leaving 8 bases between the germline ends. The CDR3 is CASSLATVYTEAFF. DNA for the CDR3: TGTGCCAGCAGCTTAGCGACAGTTTACACTGAAGCTTTCTTT.

The gene calls are TRBV19 and TRBJ2-2; D remains ambiguous. CDR1 LNHDA and CDR2 SQIVND come from the germline V gene (reference sequence). The length of the CDR3 is 17 residues. Trimming took off 2 bases at V and 2 bases at J, with 15 bases between the two ends. CDR3 sequence reads: CASSIRGPITNTGELFF. The CDR3 DNA follows: TGTGCCAGTAGTATACGCGGACCCATTACAAACACCGGGGAGCTGTTTTTT. Filled out from reference TRBV19 and TRBJ2-2, the complete variable domain reads DGGITQSPKYLFRKEGQNVTLSCEQNLNHDAMYWYRQDPGQGLRLIYYSQIVNDFQKGDIAEGYSVSREKKESFPLTVTSAQKNPTAFYLCASSIRGPITNTGELFFGEGSRLTVL.

The table lists this clonotype with many counts. The CDR3 DNA reads as TGTGCCAGCGTCCTGGCGGGAGGGCCTATAGACGAGCAGTACTTC. This sequence encodes CASVLAGGPIDEQYF. The chain carries TRBV2 and TRBJ2-7; TRBD2 aligns across 9 bases. Germline CDR1 is SNHLY and CDR2 is FYNNEI. Germline trimming cut 8 bases from V and 5 bases from J; bases unmatched to any gene: 13. This CDR3 is 15 amino acids long.

This clonotype was detected many times. The chain recombines TRBV6-1 with TRBJ1-4, with D maybe TRBD1 (6 bases). The CDR3 spans 13 residues. V lost 6 bases and J 8 bases, leaving 13 bases between the germline ends. The V gene's germline CDR1 is MNHNS and CDR2 SASEGT. This chain's CDR3 is CASRTGRDEKLFF. The CDR3 DNA follows: TGTGCCAGCAGAACAGGGCGGGACGAAAAACTGTTTTTT.

This clonotype was counted many times. The CDR3 reads CATSRDASASYEQYF. CDR3 DNA sequence: TGTGCCACCAGCAGAGATGCTTCTGCGTCCTACGAGCAGTACTTC. The V and J genes are TRBV15 and TRBJ2-7; the D is unclear. The length of the CDR3 is 15 residues. Germline V gene data show CDR1 as LNHNV and CDR2 as YYDKDF (reference sequence). The V end was cut by 0 bases, the J end by 1 base, with 10 bases between. Combining the CDR3 with reference TRBV15 and TRBJ2-7 gives the whole variable domain DAMVIQNPRYQVTQFGKPVTLSCSQTLNHNVMYWYQQKSSQAPKLLFHYYDKDFNNEADTPDNFQSRRPNTSFCFLDIRSPGLGDTAMYLCATSRDASASYEQYFGPGTRLTVT.

Ten or more counts support this clonotype. The V call is TRBV20-1, the J call TRBJ2-7; D is ambiguous. From germline, CDR1 is DFQATT and CDR2 SNEGSKA (reference sequence). This CDR3 has 9 amino acids. The V end was cut by 5 bases, the J end by 1 base, with 0 bases between. The CDR3 here is CSASYEQYF. In DNA form, the CDR3 reads TGCAGTGCTTCCTACGAGCAGTACTTC.

This clonotype was detected many times. This rearrangement joins TRBV7-9 to TRBJ2-7, with 9 nucleotides matching TRBD2. The CDR3 contains 17 residues. From germline, CDR1 is SEHNR and CDR2 FQNEAQ (reference sequence). V shed 5 bases, J shed 0 bases, and the junction held 11 bases outside the gene matches. The CDR3 region is CASSPLAGKAYSYEQYF. CDR3 sequence (DNA): TGTGCCAGCAGCCCGCTAGCGGGAAAGGCCTACTCCTACGAGCAGTACTTC.

This clonotype was observed a few times. The chain is built from TRBV29-1 and TRBJ1-2; D unclear. Trimming took off 6 bases at V and 1 base at J, with 6 bases between the two ends. Germline V gene lookup returns CDR1 SQVTM and CDR2 ANQGSEA. The CDR3 has 11 amino acids. In DNA form, the CDR3 reads TGCAGCGTCCGTAGTAACTATGGCTACACCTTC. Encoded protein: CSVRSNYGYTF.

The table lists this clonotype with a few counts. A much larger clone is a single base away; this may be a read error. The J gene is TRBJ2-2, the V gene TRBV7-9, with a weak D call TRBD1 (6 bases). The germline V gene has CDR1 SEHNR and CDR2 FQNEAQ (reference sequence). This CDR3 is built from 15 residues. CDR3 coding DNA: TGTGCCAGCAGCCCAACTGGACAGAACACCGGGAAGCTGTTTTTT. Protein: CASSPTGQNTGKLFF.

Details on this clonotype: This is likely an artifact of a read error, given a far larger clone one base away. The chain has TRBV20-1 and TRBJ2-1; 13 nucleotides align to TRBD2. J was trimmed by 10 bases and V by 4 bases; bases with no gene match: 7. The CDR3 extends over 14 amino acids. Germline V gene sequence: CDR1 DFQATT, CDR2 SNEGSKA (reference sequence). In nucleotides, the CDR3 is TGCAGTGCTAACGGACTAGCGGGAGCGGTCGAGCAGTTCTTC. Encoded protein: CSANGLAGAVEQFF.

The V and J genes are TRBV7-9 and TRBJ1-1; the D is unclear. The CDR3 spans 13 residues. The V end was cut by 2 bases, the J end by 6 bases, with 10 bases between. CDR1 and CDR2 (germline): SEHNR, FQNEAQ (reference sequence). DNA of the CDR3: TGTGCCAGCAGCTTACCCGGCGAGCCTGAAGCTTTCTTT. This codes for CASSLPGEPEAFF.

In its sample, this clonotype was seen many times. This chain connects TRBV4-1 to TRBJ1-2; 7 nucleotides line up with TRBD1. The CDR3 contains 15 residues. V dropped 4 bases and J dropped 2; count of bases not matched to a gene: 7. Looked up from germline, CDR1 is MGHRA and CDR2 is YSYEKL. CDR3: CASSPQGGGNYGYTF. The CDR3 coding sequence is TGCGCCAGCAGCCCCCAGGGGGGAGGAAACTATGGCTACACCTTC.

With respect to this clonotype: A far bigger clonotype differs at one base, so this is likely a read error. The chain recombines TRBV27 with TRBJ2-1; 7 positions agree with TRBD1. V shed 5 bases and J 12 bases; nucleotides not matched to a gene: 13. Per germline, CDR1 MNHEY and CDR2 SMNVEV (reference sequence). The CDR3 totals 14 residues. This CDR3 reads CASSPQDRAQGQFF. The CDR3 DNA follows: TGTGCCAGCAGTCCCCAAGACAGGGCCCAGGGGCAGTTCTTC.

A single count supports this clonotype. With a much larger clone just one base away, this may be a read error. The chain carries TRBV12-3 or TRBV12-4 and TRBJ1-2; D is possibly TRBD1 (6 bases). The CDR3 consists of 17 residues. V shed 4 bases and J shed 2 bases, with 20 bases lying between them. The CDR3 spells CASSSSTPLQGNYGYTF. For the CDR3, the DNA is TGTGCCAGCAGTTCCTCAACGCCCCTACAGGGAAACTATGGCTACACCTTC.

This clonotype was observed at least ten times. This sequence joins TRBV27 and TRBJ1-2; no clear D. The germline V gene has CDR1 MNHEY and CDR2 SMNVEV (reference sequence). With 10 bases removed from V and 6 bases from J, the gap between germline ends came to 15 bases. The CDR3 spans 12 residues. CDR3 protein: CATGLPGNGYTF. The CDR3 DNA is TGTGCCACAGGCCTTCCGGGAAATGGCTACACCTTC.

This clonotype was counted ten times or more. The rearrangement joins TRBV30 to TRBJ2-5, with TRBD1 matching over 7 bases. V gave up 1 base and J gave up 4 bases; unmatched junction bases: 9. Germline V gene sequence: CDR1 GTSNPN, CDR2 SVGIG (reference sequence). The CDR3 is made up of 15 amino acids. CDR3 protein: CAWSAATGKIETQYF. The CDR3 nucleotides read TGTGCCTGGAGTGCAGCGACAGGGAAAATAGAGACCCAGTACTTC.

This clonotype was seen at least ten times. This chain links TRBV27 with TRBJ2-3; the D gene is possibly TRBD1 (6 bases). The J call may be faulty, since TRBJ2-5 better matches the DNA end. This CDR3 contains 14 residues. CDR1 and CDR2 from the germline V gene are MNHEY and SMNVEV (reference sequence). CDR3 coding DNA: TGTGCCAGCAGTCGATTCCAGGGGTTGGAGACCCAGTACTTC. Amino acids: CASSRFQGLETQYF.

The chain links TRBV15 to TRBJ2-3; unclear D gene. CDR1 and CDR2 (germline): LNHNV, YYDKDF (reference sequence). There are 13 residues in the CDR3. Trimming shortened V by 3 bases and J by 2 bases, and 6 bases separated the two germline ends. The CDR3 loop is CATSSPNTDTQYF. The CDR3, as DNA: TGTGCCACCAGCAGTCCGAACACAGATACGCAGTATTTT. Together with reference TRBV15 and TRBJ2-3, the CDR3 gives the full variable domain: DAMVIQNPRYQVTQFGKPVTLSCSQTLNHNVMYWYQQKSSQAPKLLFHYYDKDFNNEADTPDNFQSRRPNTSFCFLDIRSPGLGDTAMYLCATSSPNTDTQYFGPGTRLTVL.

The gene calls are TRBV10-3 and TRBJ1-5; 7 nucleotides match TRBD1. Germline-derived CDR1 and CDR2 are ENHRY and SYGVKD. The CDR3 spans 17 residues. V lost 3 bases and J lost 6; bases outside the gene matches: 14. For the CDR3, the DNA is TGTGCCATCAGTGAAGGGTCGGGTCAGGGGGGGGGTCAGCCCCAGCATTTT. Translated: CAISEGSGQGGGQPQHF.

The chain couples TRBV5-1 to TRBJ2-7, with TRBD1 as a possible D gene (5 bases). Looked up from germline, CDR1 is SGHRS and CDR2 is YFSETQ. The CDR3 length is 14 residues. The V end lost 4 bases, the J end lost 2 bases, and 13 bases lay between the germline ends. CDR3 residues: CASSPEDSAYEQYF. The CDR3 DNA is TGCGCCAGCAGCCCCGAAGACAGTGCCTACGAGCAGTACTTC.

This clonotype was observed a handful of times. The rearrangement uses TRBV5-1 and TRBJ2-2, with D tentatively TRBD2 (5 bases). Germline V CDR1 and CDR2: SGHRS, YFSETQ. V lost 0 bases to trimming and J lost 5 bases, with 8 bases between them. CDR3 length: 14 amino acids. The CDR3, as DNA: TGCGCCAGCAGCTTGGAAGAGGGAACCGGGGAGCTGTTTTTT. Its translation: CASSLEEGTGELFF.

At least ten counts were recorded for this clonotype. The genes are TRBV3-1 and TRBJ2-1; perhaps TRBD2 as D (6 bases). The CDR3 runs 17 residues. V lost 0 bases to trimming and J lost 3 bases, with 15 bases between them. Looked up from germline, CDR1 is LGHDT and CDR2 is YNNKEL (reference sequence). For the CDR3, the DNA is TGTGCCAGCAGCCAAGAGGAGGGGCCTCGACTCTACAATGAGCAGTTCTTC. Residues: CASSQEEGPRLYNEQFF.

The table lists this clonotype with a few counts. A much larger clone lies a single base off, so this may be a read error. V is TRBV24-1 and J is TRBJ1-1; D uncertain. The germline V gene encodes CDR1 KGHDR and CDR2 SFDVKD. CDR3 length equals 13 residues. As DNA, the CDR3 is TGTACCACCAGTGATATTCGAGGCACTGAAGCTTTCTTT. As protein: CTTSDIRGTEAFF.

This clonotype has ten or more counts. This chain uses TRBV27 with TRBJ1-5; D is undetermined. There are 15 residues in the CDR3. Germline CDR1 and CDR2: MNHEY and SMNVEV (reference sequence). V was shortened by 0 bases and J by 4 bases, with 10 bases between the two germline ends. The DNA for the CDR3 is TGTGCCAGCAGTTTATCGGGGTTCGGTAATCAGCCCCAGCATTTT. Translating it yields CASSLSGFGNQPQHF.